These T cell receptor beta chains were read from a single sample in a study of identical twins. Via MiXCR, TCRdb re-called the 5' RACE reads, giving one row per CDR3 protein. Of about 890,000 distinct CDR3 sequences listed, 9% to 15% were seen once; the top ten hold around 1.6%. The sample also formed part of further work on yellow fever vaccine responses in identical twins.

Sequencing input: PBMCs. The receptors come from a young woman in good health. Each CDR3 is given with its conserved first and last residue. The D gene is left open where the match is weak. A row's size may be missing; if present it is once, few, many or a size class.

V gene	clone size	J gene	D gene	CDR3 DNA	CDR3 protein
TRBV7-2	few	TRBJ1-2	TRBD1	TGTGCCAGCAGCGCCATGACAGGGAGGTGGGGCTACACCTTC	CASSAMTGRWGYTF
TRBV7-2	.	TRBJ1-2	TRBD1	TGTGCCAGCAGCTTAGGAGCGGGACAGGGTCACTATGGCTACACCTTC	CASSLGAGQGHYGYTF
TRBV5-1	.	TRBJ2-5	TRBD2	TGCGCCAGCAGCTTGGGGGCAGCGGGAACGGGGGAGACCCAGTACTTC	CASSLGAAGTGETQYF
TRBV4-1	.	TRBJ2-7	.	TGCGCCAGCAGCAAAGGCCTCTCCGGGTCCAACCTGGGGGAGCAGTACTTC	CASSKGLSGSNLGEQYF
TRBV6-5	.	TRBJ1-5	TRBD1	TGTGCCAGCAGTTATCCGGGACAGCCTAGCAATCAGCCCCAGCATTTT	CASSYPGQPSNQPQHF
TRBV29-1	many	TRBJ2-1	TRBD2	TGCAGCTCGAAGCGGGATTACAATGAGCAGTTCTTC	CSSKRDYNEQFF
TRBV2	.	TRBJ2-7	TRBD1	TGTGCCAGCAGGGCCGTCCCGGGACAGGGGGCGGGTGAGCAGTACTTC	CASRAVPGQGAGEQYF
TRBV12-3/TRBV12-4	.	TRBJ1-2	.	TGTGCCAGCAGTTTGGAGGTGCGGGGCCCCACTTATGGCTACACCTTC	CASSLEVRGPTYGYTF
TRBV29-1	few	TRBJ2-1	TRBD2	TGCAGCGCCTCTAAACTGGCGGGAGGTGTCAATGAGCAGTTCTTC	CSASKLAGGVNEQFF
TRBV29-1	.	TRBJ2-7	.	TGCAGCGTTGGGGAGGCAGTTCCGAAGTACTTC	CSVGEAVPKYF
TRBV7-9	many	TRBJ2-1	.	TGTGCCAGCAGCTTAGTCTCGGCGGACTCCTACAATGAGCAGTTCTTC	CASSLVSADSYNEQFF
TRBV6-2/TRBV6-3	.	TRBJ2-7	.	TGTGCCAGCAGTTACAACTCCTACGAGCAGTACTTC	CASSYNSYEQYF
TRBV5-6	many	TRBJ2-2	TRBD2	TGTGCCAGCAGCGCCCTAGCGGGAGTGGATACGGGGGAGCTGTTTTTT	CASSALAGVDTGELFF
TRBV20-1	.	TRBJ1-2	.	TGCAGTGCCCCTCGAAGGGGGTTTATCTATGGCTACACCTTC	CSAPRRGFIYGYTF
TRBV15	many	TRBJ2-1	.	TGTGCCACCAGCAGAGATGGTCAGGGGCGCGATGAGCAGTTCTTC	CATSRDGQGRDEQFF
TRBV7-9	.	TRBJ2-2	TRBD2	TGTGCCAGCAGCTTTGGTCTAGCGGGGTCCAGAACCGGGGAGCTGTTTTTT	CASSFGLAGSRTGELFF